Presented here are 7 T cell receptor beta chains from one specimen sequenced in a study of cytotoxic CD8 clonotypes in ibrutinib-treated CLL. Method: immunoSEQ multiplex PCR; TCRdb's copy keeps in-frame clones and lacks some. The data show 250,000 to 350,000 clones, roughly four fifths seen once. The material was PBMCs, obtained at disease progression, from a patient treated with ibrutinib. The receptors stem from a human donor with chronic lymphocytic leukemia.

This clone was counted a few times. The chain has TRBV19 and TRBJ2-7; weak D call: TRBD1 (5 bases). The CDR3 length is 15 residues. The V gene's germline CDR1 is LNHDA and CDR2 SQIVND (reference sequence). V lost 3 bases, J lost 2 bases, and 14 bases lay in between. The CDR3 coding sequence is TGTGCCAGTAGTATTCAGACAGAAGTACCCTACGAGCAGTACTTC. Translation gives CASSIQTEVPYEQYF.

The chain is built from TRBV9 and TRBJ2-1; D unclear. This CDR3 contains 12 residues. The germline V gene has CDR1 SGDLS and CDR2 YYNGEE. V gave up 0 bases and J gave up 6 bases, with 4 bases separating them. CDR3 in DNA: TGTGCCAGCAGCGTAGCAGGCAATGAGCAGTTCTTC. Its translation: CASSVAGNEQFF.

The CDR3 loop is CASSIVEGSQPQHF. CDR3 nucleotides: TGTGCCAGTAGTATCGTGGAAGGCAGTCAGCCCCAGCATTTT. This sequence joins TRBV19 and TRBJ1-5; D not resolved. In germline, CDR1 is LNHDA, CDR2 SQIVND (reference sequence). The germline V and J ends were trimmed by 3 bases and 6 bases, with 12 bases remaining between them. The CDR3 consists of 14 residues.

This clone came up once. This chain connects TRBV5-5 to TRBJ2-3, with 7 bases matching TRBD2. CDR3 size: 16 residues. Germline CDR1 is SGHKS and CDR2 is YYEKEE (reference sequence). V shed 4 bases, J shed 0 bases, and the junction held 8 bases outside the gene matches. In DNA form, the CDR3 reads TGTGCCAGCAGCCGGAAGCTAGCGGCTAGCACAGATACGCAGTATTTT. It is translated as CASSRKLAASTDTQYF.

The J gene is TRBJ2-3, the V gene TRBV28; 7 bases line up with TRBD2. The germline CDR1 and CDR2 sequences are MDHEN and SYDVKM. V lost 3 bases, J lost 1 base, and 22 bases stayed unmatched. This CDR3 region has 21 residues. CDR3 amino acids: CASSFGFWSLAGTRGTDTQYF. The CDR3, as DNA: TGTGCCAGCAGTTTCGGGTTTTGGAGTTTAGCGGGCACAAGAGGCACAGATACGCAGTATTTT.

The rearrangement joins TRBV5-1 to TRBJ2-5; a weak D match, TRBD2 (7 bases). V lost 1 base to trimming and J lost 4 bases, with 8 bases between them. Per germline, CDR1 SGHRS and CDR2 YFSETQ. CDR3 size: 13 residues. The CDR3 DNA follows: TGCGCCAGCAGCTTGCGGGGGGCAGAGACCCAGTACTTC. This codes for CASSLRGAETQYF.

The rearrangement links TRBV9 to TRBJ1-4, with 9 bases fitting TRBD1. Losses at the gene ends were 3 bases for V and 8 bases for J; bases not matched to a gene: 8. This CDR3 comprises 15 residues. Germline CDR1 reads SGDLS; CDR2 reads YYNGEE. Written as DNA, the CDR3 is TGTGCCAGCAGCGGTCACGGCGGACAGGGGGAAAAACTGTTTTTT. Translating it yields CASSGHGGQGEKLFF.